This T cell receptor beta chain was captured by sequencing in a study of cytomegalovirus exposure and HLA in healthy donors. General study points: In a later analysis, CMV-associated beta chains were mostly HLA-associated, it appeared. Later examination showed HLA-associated TCR beta chains had greater clonal expansion than equally common others. Earlier analysis found most TCR beta V segments productive about 87% or about 30% of the time.

Germline V gene lookup returns CDR1 SGHAT and CDR2 FQNNGV. The CDR3 extends over 15 amino acids. V lost 4 bases, J lost 6 bases, and 19 bases lay in between. PCR was performed using 60 Vbeta and 13 Jbeta primers. Clones were sequenced by immunoSEQ multiplex PCR, and TCRdb holds only the in-frame ones, with some missing. The sample records approximately 160,000 clones, roughly four fifths being singletons. As concerns this clone: Its cognate antigen is unknown.

Sequenced input: PBMCs. The chain employs TRBV11-2 and TRBJ2-7; weak D call: TRBD1 (6 bases). This receptor was identified in a woman aged 40 to 55 in good health and CMV-seronegative. The CDR3, as DNA: TGTGCCAGCAGCTCGGACACGGGACACTTGAGCGAGCAGTACTTC. Its translation is CASSSDTGHLSEQYF.